This is a list of T cell receptor beta chains from one sample in a study of early T cells in non-severe SARS-CoV-2 infection. TCRdb reanalysed the 5' RACE reads using MiXCR and keeps one entry per CDR3 protein. The data contain approximately 69,000 distinct CDR3 sequences, 10% to 15% of them singletons. Sequencing was done on a sample of whole blood. The source is an adult who was a healthcare worker with PCR-confirmed SARS-CoV-2 infection or an uninfected control (not recorded which). Both conserved end residues are part of each CDR3. Fields, in order: V gene, J gene, clone size, D gene, CDR3 DNA, CDR3 protein. D genes are given only for firm matches. Size is stated for part of the rows, as once, few or many counts, or as a class when the clone is expanded.

V: TRBV5-5; J: TRBJ2-3; size: many; D: NA; DNA: TGTGCCAGCAGCTCCATCGGAGGGGGCGCATCAGATACGCAGTATTTT; CDR3: CASSSIGGGASDTQYF
V: TRBV29-1; J: TRBJ2-3; size: NA; D: NA; DNA: TGCAGCGTTGAAAGGGCAGGGGATACGCAGTATTTT; CDR3: CSVERAGDTQYF
V: TRBV12-5; J: TRBJ2-7; size: NA; D: NA; DNA: TGTGCTAGTGGTTTAGCCTTAGCCTACGAGCAGTACTTC; CDR3: CASGLALAYEQYF
V: TRBV20-1; J: TRBJ2-5; size: many; D: TRBD2; DNA: TGCAGTGCTAGATCGGCGCGGGGGAGCGGAGAGACCCAGTACTTC; CDR3: CSARSARGSGETQYF
V: TRBV18; J: TRBJ2-7; size: many; D: NA; DNA: TGTGCCAGCTCCGGAGGGCCGGGCCGAGGCGAGCAGTACTTC; CDR3: CASSGGPGRGEQYF
V: TRBV10-3; J: TRBJ1-1; size: NA; D: NA; DNA: TGTGCCGCCTTCGGGGCCAGAAGCACTGAAGCTTTCTTT; CDR3: CAAFGARSTEAFF
V: TRBV10-3; J: TRBJ1-1; size: few; D: NA; DNA: TGTGCCATCAGGGGAACAGGAAGGGGCACTGAAGCTTTCTTT; CDR3: CAIRGTGRGTEAFF
V: TRBV2; J: TRBJ2-2; size: NA; D: TRBD1; DNA: TGTGCCAGCAGTCAGAACAGGGGCACCGGGGAGCTGTTTTTT; CDR3: CASSQNRGTGELFF
V: TRBV5-1; J: TRBJ1-1; size: many; D: NA; DNA: TGCGCCAGCAGCTTTGGCCAGAACACTGAAGCTTTCTTT; CDR3: CASSFGQNTEAFF
V: TRBV7-9; J: TRBJ2-3; size: few; D: TRBD2; DNA: TGTGCCAGCAGCCAAGGACTAGCGGGACTGGATACGCAGTATTTT; CDR3: CASSQGLAGLDTQYF